Presented here are 23 T cell receptor beta chains from one specimen sequenced in a study of blood T cell repertoires in COVID-19. Data came from immunoSEQ multiplex PCR; TCRdb stores just in-frame clones and leaves some out. Among some 120,000 clones listed, roughly 84% were seen once. The sequencing sample was made of peripheral blood. The receptors derive from a man aged 55 to 69 with acute or convalescent COVID-19.

Note on this clone: At one of its ends the junction is not consistent with the germline gene, which may arise from a read error. The V and J genes are TRBV7-2 and TRBJ2-5; the D gene is possibly TRBD2 (7 bases). The germline gives CDR1 SGHTA, CDR2 FQGNSA. This CDR3 comprises 12 residues. The CDR3 loop reads CASSYPGGHRHF. The CDR3 DNA reads TGTGCCAGCAGCTATCCGGGGGGACACCGGCACTTC.

CDR3 residues: CASLHEDGYTF. The CDR3 region has the DNA TGTGCCAGTCTTCATGAGGATGGCTACACCTTC. The V and J genes are TRBV6-5 and TRBJ1-2; D gene ambiguous. Per the germline V gene, CDR1 is MNHEY and CDR2 is SVGAGI. Trimming left V 9 bases short and J 6 bases short, with 11 bases between. CDR3 length: 11 amino acids.

The rearrangement links TRBV6-5 to TRBJ1-1; D ambiguous. V was pared by 2 bases and J by 4 bases, with 11 bases between. CDR3 length: 14 residues. CDR1 MNHEY and CDR2 SVGAGI come from the germline V gene. CDR3 sequence (DNA): TGTGCCAGCAGTTACCGCGATAGTGGCACTGAAGCTTTCTTT. Translation gives CASSYRDSGTEAFF.

This rearrangement joins TRBV28 to TRBJ1-4; 8 positions match TRBD1. Germline-derived CDR1 and CDR2 are MDHEN and SYDVKM. Trimming took 5 bases from V and 7 from J; bases not matched to a gene: 9. This CDR3 has 15 amino acids. Here the CDR3 reads CASSPETGVTEKLFF. In nucleotides, the CDR3 is TGTGCCAGCAGTCCCGAGACAGGGGTTACTGAAAAACTGTTTTTT. Filled out from reference TRBV28 and TRBJ1-4, the complete variable domain reads DVKVTQSSRYLVKRTGEKVFLECVQDMDHENMFWYRQDPGLGLRLIYFSYDVKMKEKGDIPEGYSVSREKKERFSLILESASTNQTSMYLCASSPETGVTEKLFFGSGTQLSVL.

The chain couples TRBV20-1 to TRBJ2-3; 8 nucleotides align to TRBD2. Germline V gene lookup returns CDR1 DFQATT and CDR2 SNEGSKA (reference sequence). The CDR3 consists of 16 residues. Unmatched junction bases numbered 8, after V lost 3 bases and J lost 0 bases. The CDR3 region is CSASDPGGPSTDTQYF. DNA of the CDR3: TGCAGTGCTAGTGATCCGGGAGGGCCTAGCACAGATACGCAGTATTTT.

This clone was seen a single time. This chain joins TRBV5-1 and TRBJ2-3; D not resolved. V lost 0 bases and J lost 0, with 14 bases in between. Germline V gene lookup returns CDR1 SGHRS and CDR2 YFSETQ. This CDR3 has 17 residues. The CDR3, as DNA: TGCGCCAGCAGCTTGGTTTTACAGTCCGATAGCACAGATACGCAGTATTTT. This encodes CASSLVLQSDSTDTQYF.

This clone has just one count. V usage is TRBV27 and J usage is TRBJ2-2; D may be TRBD2 (6 bases). The CDR3 spans 15 residues. Germline V gene sequence: CDR1 MNHEY, CDR2 SMNVEV (reference sequence). Between the trimmed V and J ends, which lost 7 bases and 8 bases, there was a span of 20 bases. The CDR3 here is CASTLLSGVAGELFF. DNA for the CDR3: TGTGCCAGCACCCTCCTCTCGGGAGTTGCGGGGGAGCTGTTTTTT.

The chain is built from TRBV9 and TRBJ1-2, with 12 bases aligning to TRBD1. CDR1 SGDLS and CDR2 YYNGEE come from the germline V gene. The CDR3 spans 16 residues. V lost 0 bases and J lost 4; bases outside the gene matches: 4. This CDR3 is CASSVGDRGLSYGYTF. The CDR3 DNA reads TGTGCCAGCAGCGTAGGGGACAGGGGGCTGAGCTATGGCTACACCTTC.

J is TRBJ2-1 and V is TRBV24-1; TRBD1 agrees at 9 bases. Per germline, CDR1 KGHDR and CDR2 SFDVKD. The CDR3 is 16 residues long. The junction had 4 bases not matched to a gene; V was cut back by 3 bases and J by 2 bases. This CDR3 reads CATSDTGTGTYNEQFF. In DNA form, the CDR3 reads TGTGCCACCAGTGATACCGGGACAGGGACCTACAATGAGCAGTTCTTC.

In this sample, this clone turned up a few times. The chain couples TRBV5-1 to TRBJ1-1, with D hard to call. The CDR3 length is 13 residues. Germline V gene sequence: CDR1 SGHRS, CDR2 YFSETQ. Trimming removed 2 bases at V and 4 bases at J, with 9 bases between. DNA of the CDR3: TGCGCCAGCAGCTTCGGGGAAGGCACTGAAGCTTTCTTT. This gives the protein CASSFGEGTEAFF.

The CDR3: CASGGGGYGYTF. In DNA form, the CDR3 reads TGTGCCAGCGGGGGAGGGGGGTATGGCTACACCTTC. The chain joins TRBV28 to TRBJ1-2, with a weak D call TRBD1 (6 bases). This CDR3 has 12 residues. V lost 8 bases, J lost 5 bases, and 12 bases lay in between. The V gene's germline CDR1 is MDHEN and CDR2 SYDVKM.

The chain is built from TRBV24-1 and TRBJ2-5; D might be TRBD1 (5 bases). Germline V gives CDR1 KGHDR, CDR2 SFDVKD. This CDR3 comprises 14 residues. Trimming removed 3 bases from V and 1 base from J, with 8 bases in between. The CDR3 here is CATSDPRVQETQYF. CDR3 DNA sequence: TGTGCCACCAGTGATCCCAGGGTCCAAGAGACCCAGTACTTC.

The rearrangement uses TRBV11-2 and TRBJ2-7; the match to TRBD1 covers 11 bases. Germline loops: CDR1 SGHAT, CDR2 FQNNGV. J gave up 7 bases and V 5 bases, and 7 bases lay outside the gene matches. The CDR3 extends over 14 amino acids. The CDR3 here is CASSRRDRGGEQYF. The CDR3 DNA reads as TGTGCCAGCAGCCGACGGGACAGGGGGGGAGAGCAGTACTTC.

The chain employs TRBV6-5 and TRBJ2-5, with a possible D match to TRBD1 (6 bases). The CDR3 runs to 16 residues. V lost 2 bases to trimming and J lost 2 bases, with 15 bases between them. Germline CDR1 reads MNHEY; CDR2 reads SVGAGI. CDR3 in DNA: TGTGCCAGCAGTTACAGGCAGGGGAGCCGTCAAGAGACCCAGTACTTC. It translates to CASSYRQGSRQETQYF.

This clone was recorded a few times. The chain has TRBV6-6 and TRBJ2-7, with D perhaps matching TRBD2 (5 bases). In germline, CDR1 is MNHNY, CDR2 SVGAGI (reference sequence). V lost 6 bases and J lost 4, with 16 bases in between. This CDR3 is built from 14 residues. CDR3 sequence reads: CASSPWESGYEQYF. The CDR3 DNA follows: TGTGCCAGCAGCCCTTGGGAGTCGGGGTACGAGCAGTACTTC.

The chain couples TRBV9 to TRBJ1-3; D remains unclear. The ends were cut back, 4 bases at V and 5 bases at J, with 13 bases in the middle. From germline, CDR1 is SGDLS and CDR2 YYNGEE. This CDR3 is built from 14 residues. In DNA form, the CDR3 reads TGTGCCAGCAGCCCAATCCCCGACAGAAACACCATATATTTT. It codes for CASSPIPDRNTIYF.

The chain recombines TRBV5-1 with TRBJ2-5; 9 nucleotides line up with TRBD1. The junction had 7 bases not matched to a gene; V was cut back by 5 bases and J by 5 bases. CDR3 size: 14 residues. Per germline, CDR1 SGHRS and CDR2 YFSETQ. The CDR3 protein is CASSAGQGMETQYF. In DNA form, the CDR3 reads TGCGCCAGCAGTGCTGGACAGGGGATGGAGACCCAGTACTTC.

The chain employs TRBV9 and TRBJ2-3; a weak D match, TRBD1 (6 bases). V was pared by 0 bases and J by 2 bases, with 10 bases between. Germline V lookup: CDR1 SGDLS, CDR2 YYNGEE. CDR3 size: 15 residues. The CDR3 DNA reads TGTGCCAGCAGCGTAGGGGACATGGCCACAGATACGCAGTATTTT. Translated: CASSVGDMATDTQYF.

This chain uses TRBV19 with TRBJ1-2; D is uncertain. In germline, CDR1 is LNHDA, CDR2 SQIVND (reference sequence). The CDR3 extends over 15 amino acids. The V gene lost 3 bases and the J gene lost 4 bases, with 15 bases spanning the gap. This CDR3 reads CASSMAWGESYGYTF. Written as DNA, the CDR3 is TGTGCCAGTAGTATGGCATGGGGAGAAAGCTATGGCTACACCTTC.

The chain uses TRBV19 and TRBJ2-7, with TRBD1 as a possible D gene (5 bases). CDR1 is LNHDA and CDR2 is SQIVND in the germline V gene (reference sequence). Trimming cost V 7 bases and J 1 base, with 14 bases left between them. This CDR3 comprises 14 residues. The CDR3 bases are TGTGCCAGTACCCCAGGGCTTTCTTCCTACGAGCAGTACTTC. Amino acids: CASTPGLSSYEQYF.

This clone was seen a few times. The chain uses TRBV5-4 and TRBJ1-6; D is ambiguous. Germline lookup yields CDR1 SGHNT and CDR2 YYREEE (reference sequence). This CDR3 contains 16 residues. Deletions cut 0 bases from V and 0 bases from J, with 7 bases between. Here the CDR3 DNA reads TGTGCCAGCAGCTTGGAAGGGAGCTCCTATAATTCACCCCTCCACTTT. Translating gives CASSLEGSSYNSPLHF.

The rearrangement joins TRBV18 to TRBJ2-3; possibly TRBD2 for D (5 bases). With 1 base removed from V and 5 bases from J, the gap between germline ends came to 10 bases. Germline V CDR1 and CDR2: KGHSH, LQKENI. This CDR3 region has 14 residues. This CDR3 reads CASSPRGIGDTQYF. The CDR3 bases are TGTGCCAGCTCACCACGAGGGATTGGAGATACGCAGTATTTT.

The chain carries TRBV6-5 and TRBJ2-6; D may be TRBD1 (6 bases). The CDR3 extends over 15 amino acids. CDR1 and CDR2 from the germline V gene are MNHEY and SVGAGI. The V gene lost 6 bases and the J gene lost 4 bases, with 13 bases spanning the gap. Here the CDR3 DNA reads TGTGCCAGCAGCTACACAGGGTCGGGGGCCAACGTCCTGACTTTC. This gives the protein CASSYTGSGANVLTF.